A selection of T cell receptor beta chains follows, all from one sample in a study of T cell responses to AZD1222 COVID-19 vaccine. The table came from immunoSEQ multiplex PCR; TCRdb's copy has only in-frame clones and leaves some out. The sample has 50,000 or so clones; over 70% are singletons. The sequencing here drew on peripheral blood, taken 28 days after the second AZD1222 dose. The receptors come from an adult who received the AZD1222 COVID-19 vaccine. Each CDR3 is given with its conserved first and last residue. A D gene is named only where the DNA matches it firmly. Some rows mark clone size as missing; the rest say once, few, many or name a class of expanded clone.

clone size	V gene	J gene	D gene	CDR3 DNA	CDR3 protein
NA	TRBV5-1	TRBJ1-2	TRBD1	TGCGCCAGCAGCGTATCGACAGGGGTGGAGGGCTACACCTTC	CASSVSTGVEGYTF
NA	TRBV5-1	TRBJ1-2	NA	TGCGCCAGCAGCCCCTCGGGGGCCCAGTCCTATGGCTACACCTTC	CASSPSGAQSYGYTF
NA	TRBV28	TRBJ1-2	NA	TGTGCCAGCAGGACCACTAGCACCAACTATGGCTACACCTTC	CASRTTSTNYGYTF
NA	TRBV19	TRBJ1-4	NA	TGTGCCAGTACTGCGCAGGGCGGCGAAAAACTGTTTTTT	CASTAQGGEKLFF
NA	TRBV7-2	TRBJ2-3	NA	TGTGCCAGCAGCTTTAGCACAGATACGCAGTATTTT	CASSFSTDTQYF
NA	TRBV19	TRBJ1-5	TRBD1	TGTGCCAGTAGCCTACAGGGGCCTCAGCCCCAGCATTTT	CASSLQGPQPQHF
NA	TRBV7-3	TRBJ2-5	TRBD1	TGTGCCAGCAGCCCGACACAGGGGGCTAAGGAGACCCAGTACTTC	CASSPTQGAKETQYF
NA	TRBV7-9	TRBJ2-3	NA	TGTGCCAGCAGTCCTAGCACAGATACGCAGTATTTT	CASSPSTDTQYF
NA	TRBV18	TRBJ1-4	NA	TGTGCCAGCTCACCCAGGCAGAAACTGTTTTTT	CASSPRQKLFF
NA	TRBV28	TRBJ2-7	TRBD2	TGTGCCAGCAGCCCTAGCGGGAGCTCCTACGAGCAGTACTTC	CASSPSGSSYEQYF
NA	TRBV28	TRBJ2-6	TRBD1	TGTGCCAGTGGACAGGGGATGTCTGGGGCCAACGTCCTGACTTTC	CASGQGMSGANVLTF
NA	TRBV7-9	TRBJ1-5	NA	TGTGCCAGCAGCCCGACAGGATCAATAAATCAGCCCCAGCATTTT	CASSPTGSINQPQHF
NA	TRBV6-2/TRBV6-3	TRBJ1-5	NA	TGTGCCAGCAGTGACCGGGACGTCAATCAGCCCCAGCATTTT	CASSDRDVNQPQHF
NA	TRBV10-3	TRBJ2-1	NA	TGTGCCGCCAAGCCGGAACCTGATAATGAGCAGTTCTTC	CAAKPEPDNEQFF
NA	TRBV6-5	TRBJ2-4	TRBD1	TGTGCCAGCACCCCGCAAGGGACAGGGCAAAACATTCAGTACTTC	CASTPQGTGQNIQYF
NA	TRBV18	TRBJ1-1	NA	TGTGCCAGCTCACCCGGGACCGAATACACTGAAGCTTTCTTT	CASSPGTEYTEAFF
NA	TRBV7-2	TRBJ2-1	NA	TGTGCCAGCAGCTTAGCTAGGACCAGCTCCTACAATGAGCAGTTCTTC	CASSLARTSSYNEQFF
NA	TRBV11-2	TRBJ1-1	NA	TGTGCCAGCAGCTTAGGACAGCCCATGAACACTGAAGCTTTCTTT	CASSLGQPMNTEAFF
once	TRBV5-1	TRBJ1-1	NA	TGCGCCAGCAGCCGAACCGCGGCCCGGGACTTTAACACTGAAGCTTTCTTT	CASSRTAARDFNTEAFF
NA	TRBV14	TRBJ2-1	TRBD2	TGTGCCAGCAGCTCCCGGACTAGCGGGGTAACTAATGAGCAGTTCTTC	CASSSRTSGVTNEQFF
NA	TRBV18	TRBJ2-1	NA	TGTGCCAGCTCACCACCGGGGGGTCAGGGGACGAGGTACGAGCAGTTCTTC	CASSPPGGQGTRYEQFF
NA	TRBV7-9	TRBJ1-1	NA	TGTGCCAGCAGCTTCGACACAGGGCAGAACACTGAAGCTTTCTTT	CASSFDTGQNTEAFF
NA	TRBV2	TRBJ1-1	NA	TGTGCCAGCTCGGTACAGGGCCACACTGAAGCTTTCTTT	CASSVQGHTEAFF
medium-sized	TRBV5-8	TRBJ1-3	NA	TGTGCCAGCAGCTTATCGGGTGGCTCTGGAAACACCATATATTTT	CASSLSGGSGNTIYF
NA	TRBV5-1	TRBJ2-4	NA	TGCGCCAGCAGCTTGGCACCAGGGCTAGCCAAAAACATTCAGTACTTC	CASSLAPGLAKNIQYF
NA	TRBV7-9	TRBJ2-1	TRBD2	TGTGCCAGCAGCCGACTAGCACACGAGCAGTTCTTC	CASSRLAHEQFF
NA	TRBV2	TRBJ2-1	NA	TGTGCCAGCAGTGAATTGGACGGATCCTACAATGAGCAGTTCTTC	CASSELDGSYNEQFF
NA	TRBV3-1/TRBV3-2	TRBJ1-1	NA	TGTGCCAGCAGCCAAGTACGGGGGCAGGGTGAAGCTTTCTTT	CASSQVRGQGEAFF
NA	TRBV28	TRBJ2-5	NA	TGTGCCAGCAGTTTCCGGGGGGCGCACCAAGAGACCCAGTACTTC	CASSFRGAHQETQYF
NA	TRBV3-1/TRBV3-2	TRBJ1-6	NA	TGTGCCAGCAGCCAAGAGTGGGTTAATTCACCCCTCCACTTT	CASSQEWVNSPLHF
NA	TRBV7-6	TRBJ2-5	NA	TGTGCCAGCAGCCCTAGAAGTTTCGGGGAGACCCAGTACTTC	CASSPRSFGETQYF
once	TRBV18	TRBJ1-2	NA	TGTGCCAGCTCACCACCAGTCCAGGAGTACGGGGGATATGGCTACACCTTC	CASSPPVQEYGGYGYTF
NA	TRBV12-3/TRBV12-4	TRBJ1-2	NA	TGTGCCAGCAGTTTAACCTCGAGGTTCGGCACCTTC	CASSLTSRFGTF
once	TRBV6-5	TRBJ2-7	NA	TGTGCCAGCAGTTACGACGGGACCCTAACCTACGAGCAGTACTTC	CASSYDGTLTYEQYF
NA	TRBV5-5	TRBJ1-2	NA	TGTGCCAGCAGCTTGCGACACAACTATGGCTACACCTTC	CASSLRHNYGYTF
NA	TRBV21-1	TRBJ1-4	NA	TGTGCCAGCAGCAAAAGGATCCGGGACGAACTGTTTTTT	CASSKRIRDELFF
few	TRBV4-2	TRBJ2-1	TRBD2	TGTGCCAGCAGCCAAGGAACGGGACTAGCGGGAGGGCCTGGCAATGAGCAGTTCTTC	CASSQGTGLAGGPGNEQFF
NA	TRBV10-3	TRBJ1-1	TRBD1	TGTGCCATCAGTGAGCGGCAGGGGGCTGGTAACACTGAAGCTTTCTTT	CAISERQGAGNTEAFF
NA	TRBV13	TRBJ2-7	NA	TGTGCCAGCAGCTTTTTACCCTACGAGCAGTACTTC	CASSFLPYEQYF
NA	TRBV5-4	TRBJ2-1	NA	TGTGCCAGCAGCTGGGACGAGGCCTACGATGAGCAGTTCTTC	CASSWDEAYDEQFF
NA	TRBV12-3/TRBV12-4	TRBJ1-2	NA	TGTGCCAGCAGCTCCAAGGGTTATGGCTACACCTTC	CASSSKGYGYTF
once	TRBV6-2/TRBV6-3	TRBJ1-5	TRBD1	TGTGCCAGCAGTGGGGGAACAGGGGGTACTAATCAGCCCCAGCATTTT	CASSGGTGGTNQPQHF
NA	TRBV4-1	TRBJ1-1	NA	TGCGCCAGCAGCCAGCCTCTGAGAGTTAACACTGAAGCTTTCTTT	CASSQPLRVNTEAFF